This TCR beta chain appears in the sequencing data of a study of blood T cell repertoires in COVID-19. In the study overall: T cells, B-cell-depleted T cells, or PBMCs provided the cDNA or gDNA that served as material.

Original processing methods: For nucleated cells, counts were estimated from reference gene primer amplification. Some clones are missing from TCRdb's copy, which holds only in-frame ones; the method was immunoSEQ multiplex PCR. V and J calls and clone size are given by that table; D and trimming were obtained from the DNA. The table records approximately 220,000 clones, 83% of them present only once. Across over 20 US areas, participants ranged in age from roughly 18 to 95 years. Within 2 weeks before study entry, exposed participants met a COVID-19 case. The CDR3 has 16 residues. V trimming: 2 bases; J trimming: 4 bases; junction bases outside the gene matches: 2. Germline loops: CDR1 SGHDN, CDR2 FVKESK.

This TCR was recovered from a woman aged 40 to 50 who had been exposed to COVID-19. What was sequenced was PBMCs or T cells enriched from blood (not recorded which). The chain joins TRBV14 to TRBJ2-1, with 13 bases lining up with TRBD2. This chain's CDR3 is CASSQWTSGSYNEQFF. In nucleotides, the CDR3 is TGTGCCAGCAGCCAATGGACTAGCGGGAGTTACAATGAGCAGTTCTTC.